This T cell receptor (beta chain) was captured in a study of cytomegalovirus exposure and HLA in healthy donors. Comments on this clone: Antigen: not known.

PCR employed 60 Vbeta and 13 Jbeta primers. Here immunoSEQ multiplex PCR was the method, and the copy in TCRdb shows in-frame clones only, minus some. The sample contains about 220,000 clones, roughly 87% of which appear only once. The V and J ends lost 4 bases and 6 bases, in that order; junction bases with no gene match: 14. Germline CDR1 SGHNT, CDR2 YENEEA. This CDR3 comprises 18 residues. General study points: CMV serostatus stood as the only immune exposure information on hand.

The source material was PBMCs. The chain recombines TRBV11-3 with TRBJ2-2; TRBD1 matches 10 bases. The sequence derives from a middle-aged woman in good health and CMV-seropositive. CDR3 sequence (DNA): TGTGCCAGCAGCTCTCGACAGGGGGCGAGTCTTTGGGCCGGGGAGCTGTTTTTT. It encodes CASSSRQGASLWAGELFF.